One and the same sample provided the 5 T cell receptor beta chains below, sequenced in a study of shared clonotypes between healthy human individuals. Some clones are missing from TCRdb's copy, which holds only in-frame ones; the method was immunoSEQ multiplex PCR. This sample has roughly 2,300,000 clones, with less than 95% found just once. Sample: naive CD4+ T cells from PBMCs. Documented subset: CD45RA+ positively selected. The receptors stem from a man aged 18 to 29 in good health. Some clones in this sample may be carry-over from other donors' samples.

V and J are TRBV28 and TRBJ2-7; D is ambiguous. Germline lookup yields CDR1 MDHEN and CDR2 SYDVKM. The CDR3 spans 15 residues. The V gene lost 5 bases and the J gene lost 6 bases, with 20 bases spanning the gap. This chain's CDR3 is CASSEGPPRRSEQYF. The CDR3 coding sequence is TGTGCCAGCAGTGAAGGGCCCCCCCGGCGGAGCGAGCAGTACTTC.

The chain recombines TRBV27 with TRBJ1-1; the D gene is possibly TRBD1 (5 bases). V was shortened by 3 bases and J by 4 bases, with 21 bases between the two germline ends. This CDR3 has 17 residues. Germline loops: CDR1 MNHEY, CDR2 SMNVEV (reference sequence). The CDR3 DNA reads TGTGCCAGCAGTTTGCGTGGGTGGGGCTTTAGTCGCACTGAAGCTTTCTTT. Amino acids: CASSLRGWGFSRTEAFF.

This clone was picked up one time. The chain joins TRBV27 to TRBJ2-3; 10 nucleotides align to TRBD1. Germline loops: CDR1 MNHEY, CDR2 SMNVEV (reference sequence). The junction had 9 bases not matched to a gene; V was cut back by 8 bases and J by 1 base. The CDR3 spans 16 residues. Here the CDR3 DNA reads TGTGCCAGCGTACCGCCAGGGACAGGGGGCACAGATACGCAGTATTTT. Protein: CASVPPGTGGTDTQYF.

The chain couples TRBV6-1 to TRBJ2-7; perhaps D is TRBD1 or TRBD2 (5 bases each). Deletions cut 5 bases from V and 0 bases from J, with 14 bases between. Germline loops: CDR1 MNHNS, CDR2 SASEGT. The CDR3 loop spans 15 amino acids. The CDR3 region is CASSRDGQGSYEQYF. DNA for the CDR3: TGTGCCAGCAGTCGGGACGGACAAGGCTCCTACGAGCAGTACTTC.

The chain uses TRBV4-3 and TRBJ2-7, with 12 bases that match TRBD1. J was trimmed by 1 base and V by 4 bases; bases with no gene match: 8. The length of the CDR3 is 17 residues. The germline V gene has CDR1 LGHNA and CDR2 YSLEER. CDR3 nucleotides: TGCGCCAGCAGCCGCTCCGGGACAGGGGGCGCGTCCTACGAGCAGTACTTC. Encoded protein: CASSRSGTGGASYEQYF.